The 5 T cell receptor beta chains presented below share a single source sample, sequenced in a study of shared clonotypes between healthy human individuals. The data were produced by immunoSEQ multiplex PCR, yet TCRdb's version contains in-frame clones alone and is incomplete. In the table there are 2 million to 3 million clones, over 85% of which are singletons. The source material was naive CD4+ T cells from PBMCs. This sample's subset: CD45RA+ positively selected. These receptors all stem from a man aged 18 to 29 in good health. Some clones in this sample may be carry-over from other donors' samples.

The rearrangement links TRBV7-3 to TRBJ1-3; D is perhaps TRBD1 (5 bases). The V gene's germline CDR1 is SGHTA and CDR2 FQGTGA. V lost 5 bases and J lost 3, with 11 bases in between. This CDR3 has 14 amino acids. The CDR3 DNA sequence: TGTGCCAGCAGCCTCGGGACCTTTGGAAACACCATATATTTT. Translating gives CASSLGTFGNTIYF.

The J gene is TRBJ1-5, the V gene TRBV6-8; D remains unclear. The CDR3 covers 16 residues. The V gene lost 11 bases and the J gene lost 1 base, with 21 bases spanning the gap. CDR1 and CDR2 from the germline V gene are MNHGY and SAAAGT. The CDR3 reads CAAREVREVSNQPQHF. The CDR3 bases are TGTGCCGCCCGCGAGGTTCGGGAGGTAAGCAATCAGCCCCAGCATTTT.

Regarding this clone: This specimen includes other DNA sequences encoding the same CDR3. This chain links TRBV28 with TRBJ1-3; D call uncertain. V shed 3 bases and J shed 3 bases, with 3 bases lying between them. Germline loops: CDR1 MDHEN, CDR2 SYDVKM. The CDR3 contains 12 residues. The CDR3 DNA reads as TGTGCCAGCAGTTTGTTTGGAAACACCATATATTTT. This sequence encodes CASSLFGNTIYF. Using reference TRBV28 and TRBJ1-3 for the parts outside the CDR3, the full variable domain is DVKVTQSSRYLVKRTGEKVFLECVQDMDHENMFWYRQDPGLGLRLIYFSYDVKMKEKGDIPEGYSVSREKKERFSLILESASTNQTSMYLCASSLFGNTIYFGEGSWLTVV.

This sequence joins TRBV4-2 and TRBJ2-3; D unclear. CDR3 size: 16 residues. Between the trimmed V and J ends, which lost 0 bases and 5 bases, there was a span of 15 bases. CDR1 and CDR2 from the germline V gene are LGHNA and YNFKEQ. The CDR3 DNA follows: TGTGCCAGCAGCCAAGATCGAAGCTGGGTGAGAGATACGCAGTATTTT. Translated, it gives CASSQDRSWVRDTQYF.

The genes are TRBV7-6 and TRBJ2-1; D is uncertain. Germline CDR1 SGHVS, CDR2 FNYEAQ. V lost 1 base and J 8 bases, leaving 21 bases between the germline ends. This CDR3 region has 17 residues. CDR3 nucleotide sequence: TGTGCCAGCAGCTTAGTTGTAGGCGTGCTTATAGCTGATGAGCAGTTCTTC. Residues: CASSLVVGVLIADEQFF.